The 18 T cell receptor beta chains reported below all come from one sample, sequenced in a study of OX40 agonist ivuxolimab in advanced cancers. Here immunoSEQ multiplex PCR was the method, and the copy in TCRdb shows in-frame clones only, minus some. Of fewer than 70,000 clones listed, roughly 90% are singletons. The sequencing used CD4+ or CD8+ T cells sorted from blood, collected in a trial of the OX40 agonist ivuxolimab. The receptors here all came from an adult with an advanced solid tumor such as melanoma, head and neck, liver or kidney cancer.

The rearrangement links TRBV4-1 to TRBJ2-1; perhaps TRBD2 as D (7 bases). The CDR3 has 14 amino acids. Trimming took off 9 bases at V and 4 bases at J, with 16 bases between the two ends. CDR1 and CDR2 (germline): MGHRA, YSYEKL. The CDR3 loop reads CASTGASGYNEQFF. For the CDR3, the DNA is TGCGCCAGTACGGGGGCTAGCGGTTACAATGAGCAGTTCTTC.

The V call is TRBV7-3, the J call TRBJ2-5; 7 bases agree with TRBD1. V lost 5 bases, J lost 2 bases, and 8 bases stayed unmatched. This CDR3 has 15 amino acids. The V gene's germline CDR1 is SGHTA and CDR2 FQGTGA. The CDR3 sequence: CASSPPGQRQETQYF. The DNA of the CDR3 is TGTGCCAGCAGCCCACCGGGACAGAGACAAGAGACCCAGTACTTC.

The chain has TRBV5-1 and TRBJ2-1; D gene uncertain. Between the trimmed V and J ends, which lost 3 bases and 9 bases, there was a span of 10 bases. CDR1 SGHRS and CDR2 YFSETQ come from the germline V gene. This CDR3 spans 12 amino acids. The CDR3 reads CASSSEYSEQFF. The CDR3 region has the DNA TGCGCCAGCAGCTCGGAGTATAGTGAGCAGTTCTTC.

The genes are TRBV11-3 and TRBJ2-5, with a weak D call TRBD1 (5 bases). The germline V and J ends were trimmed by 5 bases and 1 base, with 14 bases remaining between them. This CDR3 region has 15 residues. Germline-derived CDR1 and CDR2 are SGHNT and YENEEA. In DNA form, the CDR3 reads TGTGCCAGCAGCCCTTACGCGACAGTCCAAGAGACCCAGTACTTC. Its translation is CASSPYATVQETQYF.

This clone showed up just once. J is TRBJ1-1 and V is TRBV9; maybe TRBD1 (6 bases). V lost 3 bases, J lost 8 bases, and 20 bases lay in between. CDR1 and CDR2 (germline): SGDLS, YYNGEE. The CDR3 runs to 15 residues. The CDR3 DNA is TGTGCCAGCAGCGCGACAGGCACCTCGACTGGGGAAGCTTTCTTT. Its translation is CASSATGTSTGEAFF.

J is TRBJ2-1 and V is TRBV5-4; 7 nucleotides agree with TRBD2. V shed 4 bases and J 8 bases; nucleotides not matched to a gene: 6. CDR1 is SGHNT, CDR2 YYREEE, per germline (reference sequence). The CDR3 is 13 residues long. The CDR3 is CASSQKLAYEQFF. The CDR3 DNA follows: TGTGCCAGCAGCCAAAAACTAGCGTATGAGCAGTTCTTC.

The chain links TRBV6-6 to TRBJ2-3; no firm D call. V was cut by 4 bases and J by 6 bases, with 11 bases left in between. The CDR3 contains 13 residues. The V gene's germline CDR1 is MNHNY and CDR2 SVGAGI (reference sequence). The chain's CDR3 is CASSFGYFDTQYF. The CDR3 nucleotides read TGTGCCAGCAGTTTTGGGTACTTTGATACGCAGTATTTT.

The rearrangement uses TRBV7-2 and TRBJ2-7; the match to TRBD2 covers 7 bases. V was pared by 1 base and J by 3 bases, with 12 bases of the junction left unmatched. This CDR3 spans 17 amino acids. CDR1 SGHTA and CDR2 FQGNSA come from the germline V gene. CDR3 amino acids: CASSLGGAGDILYEQYF. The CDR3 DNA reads TGTGCCAGCAGCTTAGGTGGGGCGGGAGATATCCTCTACGAGCAGTACTTC.

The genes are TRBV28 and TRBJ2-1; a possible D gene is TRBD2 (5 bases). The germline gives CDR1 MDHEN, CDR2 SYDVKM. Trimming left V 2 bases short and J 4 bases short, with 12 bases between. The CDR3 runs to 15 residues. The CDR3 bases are TGTGCCAGCAGTTTAAGCCCGGGATCTTACAATGAGCAGTTCTTC. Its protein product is CASSLSPGSYNEQFF.

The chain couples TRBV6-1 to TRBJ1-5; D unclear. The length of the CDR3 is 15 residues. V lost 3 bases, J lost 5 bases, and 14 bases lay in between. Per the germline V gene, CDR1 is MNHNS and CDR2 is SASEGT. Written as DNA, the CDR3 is TGTGCCAGCAGTGAGTACCGGGCCCCGGATCAGCCCCAGCATTTT. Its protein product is CASSEYRAPDQPQHF.

The chain's CDR3 is CASSHLPVGNEQFF. The CDR3 DNA reads as TGTGCCAGCAGCCACCTCCCGGTCGGGAATGAGCAGTTCTTC. V usage is TRBV27 and J usage is TRBJ2-1; D ambiguous. This CDR3 comprises 14 residues. V was cut by 6 bases and J by 7 bases, with 16 bases left in between. Germline loops: CDR1 MNHEY, CDR2 SMNVEV (reference sequence).

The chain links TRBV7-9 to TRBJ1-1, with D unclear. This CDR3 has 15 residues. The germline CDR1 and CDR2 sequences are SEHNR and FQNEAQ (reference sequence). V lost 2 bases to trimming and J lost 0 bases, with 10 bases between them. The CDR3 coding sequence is TGTGCCAGCAGCTTACTCGGTGGGTTGAACACTGAAGCTTTCTTT. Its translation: CASSLLGGLNTEAFF. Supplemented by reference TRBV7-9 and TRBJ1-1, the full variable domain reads DTGVSQNPRHKITKRGQNVTFRCDPISEHNRLYWYRQTLGQGPEFLTYFQNEAQLEKSRLLSDRFSAERPKGSFSTLEIQRTEQGDSAMYLCASSLLGGLNTEAFFGQGTRLTVV.

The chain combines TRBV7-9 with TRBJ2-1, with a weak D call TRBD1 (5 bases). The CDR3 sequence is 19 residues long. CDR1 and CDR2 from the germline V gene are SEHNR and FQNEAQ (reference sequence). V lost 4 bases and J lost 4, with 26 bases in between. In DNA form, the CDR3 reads TGTGCCAGCAGCTCAACCGGGCTTAGGGGCTCGGTGGGGTACAATGAGCAGTTCTTC. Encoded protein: CASSSTGLRGSVGYNEQFF.

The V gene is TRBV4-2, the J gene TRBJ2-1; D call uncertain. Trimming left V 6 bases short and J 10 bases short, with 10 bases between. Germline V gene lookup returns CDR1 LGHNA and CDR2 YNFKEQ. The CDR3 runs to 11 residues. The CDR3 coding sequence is TGTGCCAGCAGGATCGGTGGGGAGCAGTTCTTC. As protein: CASRIGGEQFF.

The CDR3 sequence is CASSFPGISDEQFF. In DNA, the CDR3 is TGTGCCAGCAGCTTTCCGGGAATCTCGGATGAGCAGTTCTTC. The V and J genes are TRBV7-9 and TRBJ2-1; perhaps TRBD2 as D (5 bases). Trimming took off 3 bases at V and 8 bases at J, with 14 bases between the two ends. The CDR3 covers 14 residues. Germline CDR1 SEHNR, CDR2 FQNEAQ (reference sequence).

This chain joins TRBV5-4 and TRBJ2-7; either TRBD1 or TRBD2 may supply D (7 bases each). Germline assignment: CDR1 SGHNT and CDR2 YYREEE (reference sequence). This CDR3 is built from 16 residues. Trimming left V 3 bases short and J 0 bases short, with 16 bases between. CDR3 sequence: CASSSDTGEGSYEQYF. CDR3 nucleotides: TGTGCCAGCAGCTCCGACACAGGGGAGGGCTCCTACGAGCAGTACTTC.

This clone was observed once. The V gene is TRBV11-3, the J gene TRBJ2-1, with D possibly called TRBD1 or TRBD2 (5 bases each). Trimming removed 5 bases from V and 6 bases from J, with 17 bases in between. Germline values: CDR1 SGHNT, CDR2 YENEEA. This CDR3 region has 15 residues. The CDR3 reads CASSPGTEALNEQFF. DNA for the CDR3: TGTGCCAGCAGCCCCGGGACGGAGGCCCTCAATGAGCAGTTCTTC. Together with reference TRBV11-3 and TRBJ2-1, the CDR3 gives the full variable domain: EAGVVQSPRYKIIEKKQPVAFWCNPISGHNTLYWYLQNLGQGPELLIRYENEEAVDDSQLPKDRFSAERLKGVDSTLKIQPAELGDSAVYLCASSPGTEALNEQFFGPGTRLTVL.

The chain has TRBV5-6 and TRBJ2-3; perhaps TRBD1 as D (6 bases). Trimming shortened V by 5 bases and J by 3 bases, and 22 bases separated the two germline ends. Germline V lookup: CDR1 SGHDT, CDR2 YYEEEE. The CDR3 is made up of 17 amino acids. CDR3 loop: CASRPWAGAILTDTQYF. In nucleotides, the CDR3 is TGTGCCAGCAGGCCGTGGGCAGGGGCTATCCTTACAGATACGCAGTATTTT.